This T cell receptor beta chain was sequenced for a study of response to subunit inactivated influenza vaccine. TCRdb redid the calling of the RT-PCR reads with MiXCR, one entry per CDR3 protein. The table records about 540,000 distinct CDR3 sequences, approximately 22% of them present only once. The germline CDR1 and CDR2 sequences are SGHTA and FQGNSA. With 6 bases removed from V and 3 bases from J, the gap between germline ends came to 16 bases. The CDR3 covers 15 residues. These records were also assigned to another study, of T cells expressing NK-cell markers. From that second work: In generating TCR beta cDNA, 5'RACE template switching with UMIs was used. In several experiments, sorting was restricted to alpha-beta TCR T cells by an anti-gamma-delta TCR antibody.

The V and J genes are TRBV7-2 and TRBJ2-3, with a weak D call TRBD1 (5 bases). The sequence derives from a man in his fifties who received an inactivated influenza vaccine. This specimen was CD4+ T cells sorted from PBMCs, taken 12 days after vaccination. CDR3 sequence: CASSPLGRETDTQYF. CDR3 nucleotides: TGTGCCAGCAGTCCCCTCGGCAGGGAAACAGATACGCAGTATTTT.